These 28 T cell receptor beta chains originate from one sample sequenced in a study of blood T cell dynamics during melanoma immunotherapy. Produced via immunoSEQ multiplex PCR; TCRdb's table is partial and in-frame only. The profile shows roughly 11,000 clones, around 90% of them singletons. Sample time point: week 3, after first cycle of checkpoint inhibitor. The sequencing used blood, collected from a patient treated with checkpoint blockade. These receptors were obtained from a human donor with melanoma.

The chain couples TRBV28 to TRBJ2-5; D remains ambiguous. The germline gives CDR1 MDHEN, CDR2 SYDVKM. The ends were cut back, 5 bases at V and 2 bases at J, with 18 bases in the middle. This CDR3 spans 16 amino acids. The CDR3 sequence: CASSPQWENWQETQYF. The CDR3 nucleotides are TGTGCCAGCAGTCCGCAGTGGGAAAACTGGCAAGAGACCCAGTACTTC.

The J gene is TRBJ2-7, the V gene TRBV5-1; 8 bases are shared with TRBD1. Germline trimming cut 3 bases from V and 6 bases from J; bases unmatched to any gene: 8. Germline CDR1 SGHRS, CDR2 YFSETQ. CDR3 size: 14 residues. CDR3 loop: CASSSGGGSGEQYF. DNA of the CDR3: TGCGCCAGCAGCTCAGGGGGCGGTTCCGGCGAGCAGTACTTC.

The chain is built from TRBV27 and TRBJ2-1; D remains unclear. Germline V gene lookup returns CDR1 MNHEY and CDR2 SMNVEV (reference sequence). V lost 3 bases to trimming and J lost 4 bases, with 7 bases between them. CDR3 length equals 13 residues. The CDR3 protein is CASSLSVYNEQFF. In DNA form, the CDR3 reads TGTGCCAGCAGTTTGAGCGTTTACAATGAGCAGTTCTTC.

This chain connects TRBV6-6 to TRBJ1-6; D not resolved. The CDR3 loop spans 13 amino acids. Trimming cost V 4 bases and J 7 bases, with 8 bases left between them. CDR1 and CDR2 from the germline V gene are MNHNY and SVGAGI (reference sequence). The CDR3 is CASSSPENSPLHF. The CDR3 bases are TGTGCCAGCAGTTCACCGGAGAATTCACCCCTCCACTTT.

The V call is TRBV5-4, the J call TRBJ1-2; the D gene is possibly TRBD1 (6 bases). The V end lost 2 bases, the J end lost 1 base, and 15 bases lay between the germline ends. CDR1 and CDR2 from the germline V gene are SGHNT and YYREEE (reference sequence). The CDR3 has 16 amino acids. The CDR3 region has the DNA TGTGCCAGCAGCTTCCGAGGGGGGGCGGGTAACTATGGCTACACCTTC. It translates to CASSFRGGAGNYGYTF.

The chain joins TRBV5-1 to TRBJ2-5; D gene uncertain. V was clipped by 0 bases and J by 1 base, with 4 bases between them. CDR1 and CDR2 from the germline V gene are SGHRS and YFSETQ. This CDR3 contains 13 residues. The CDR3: CASSLAPQETQYF. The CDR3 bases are TGCGCCAGCAGCTTGGCCCCCCAAGAGACCCAGTACTTC.

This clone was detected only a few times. CDR3 residues: CATGRDREGRLFF. The CDR3 DNA reads as TGTGCCACCGGCCGCGACAGGGAGGGTAGGCTGTTTTTT. The rearrangement joins TRBV10-3 to TRBJ2-2; perhaps D is TRBD1 or TRBD2 (7 bases each). The length of the CDR3 is 13 residues. V was clipped by 10 bases and J by 13 bases, with 22 bases between them. Germline assignment: CDR1 ENHRY and CDR2 SYGVKD.

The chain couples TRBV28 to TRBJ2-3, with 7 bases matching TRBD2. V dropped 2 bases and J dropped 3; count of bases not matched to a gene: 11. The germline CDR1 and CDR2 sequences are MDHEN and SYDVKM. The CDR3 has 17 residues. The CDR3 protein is CASSLGASGYATDTQYF. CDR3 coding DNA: TGTGCCAGCAGTTTAGGGGCTAGCGGATACGCAACAGATACGCAGTATTTT.

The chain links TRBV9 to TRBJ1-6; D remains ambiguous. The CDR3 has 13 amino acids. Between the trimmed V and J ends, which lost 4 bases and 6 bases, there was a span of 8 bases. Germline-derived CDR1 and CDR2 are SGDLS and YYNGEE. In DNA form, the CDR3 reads TGTGCCAGCAGCCCGCGACCTAATTCACCCCTCCACTTT. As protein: CASSPRPNSPLHF.

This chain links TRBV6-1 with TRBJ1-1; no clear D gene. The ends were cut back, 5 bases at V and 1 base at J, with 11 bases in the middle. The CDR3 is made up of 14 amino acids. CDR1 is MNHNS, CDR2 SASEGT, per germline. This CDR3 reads CASSPRVGNTEAFF. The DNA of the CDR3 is TGTGCCAGCAGTCCCCGCGTGGGGAACACTGAAGCTTTCTTT.

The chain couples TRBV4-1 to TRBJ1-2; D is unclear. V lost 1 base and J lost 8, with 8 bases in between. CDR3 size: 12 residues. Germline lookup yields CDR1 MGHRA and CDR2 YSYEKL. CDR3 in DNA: TGCGCCAGCAGCCAAGCGCCGCGCGGCTACACCTTC. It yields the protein CASSQAPRGYTF.

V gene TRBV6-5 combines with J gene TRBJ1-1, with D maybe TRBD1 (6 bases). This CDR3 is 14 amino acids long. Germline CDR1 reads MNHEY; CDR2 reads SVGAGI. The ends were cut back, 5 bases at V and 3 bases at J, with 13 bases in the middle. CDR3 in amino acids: CASSLWRGDTEAFF. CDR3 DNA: TGTGCCAGCAGTCTGTGGAGGGGGGACACTGAAGCTTTCTTT.

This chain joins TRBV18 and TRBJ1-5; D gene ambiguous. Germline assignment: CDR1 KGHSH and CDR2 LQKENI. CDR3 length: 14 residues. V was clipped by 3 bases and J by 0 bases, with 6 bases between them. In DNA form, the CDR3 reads TGTGCCAGCTCACCCCCCTATAGCAATCAGCCCCAGCATTTT. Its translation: CASSPPYSNQPQHF.

CDR3 amino acids: CASSEPYTSNQPQHF. In DNA, the CDR3 is TGTGCCAGCAGTGAACCCTACACCAGCAATCAGCCCCAGCATTTT. The chain employs TRBV6-1 and TRBJ1-5; the D is unclear. There are 15 residues in the CDR3. Trimming left V 2 bases short and J 1 base short, with 9 bases between. Germline values: CDR1 MNHNS, CDR2 SASEGT.

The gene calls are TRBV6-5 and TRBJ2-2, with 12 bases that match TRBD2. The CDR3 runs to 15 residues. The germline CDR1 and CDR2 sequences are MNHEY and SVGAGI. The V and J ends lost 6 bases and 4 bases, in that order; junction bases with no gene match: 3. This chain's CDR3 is CASRKGLAGTGELFF. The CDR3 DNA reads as TGTGCCAGCAGGAAGGGACTAGCGGGCACCGGGGAGCTGTTTTTT.

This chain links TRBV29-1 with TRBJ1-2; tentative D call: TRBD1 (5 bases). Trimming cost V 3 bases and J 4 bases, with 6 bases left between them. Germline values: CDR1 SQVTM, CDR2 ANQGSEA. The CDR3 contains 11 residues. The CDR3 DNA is TGCAGCGTTGAGGGGACCTATGGCTACACCTTC. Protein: CSVEGTYGYTF.

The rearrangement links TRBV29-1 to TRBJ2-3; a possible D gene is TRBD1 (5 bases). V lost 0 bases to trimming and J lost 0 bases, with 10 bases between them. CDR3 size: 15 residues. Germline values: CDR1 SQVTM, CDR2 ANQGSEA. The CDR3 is CSVEDRAGSTDTQYF. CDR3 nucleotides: TGCAGCGTTGAAGATCGGGCAGGGAGCACAGATACGCAGTATTTT.

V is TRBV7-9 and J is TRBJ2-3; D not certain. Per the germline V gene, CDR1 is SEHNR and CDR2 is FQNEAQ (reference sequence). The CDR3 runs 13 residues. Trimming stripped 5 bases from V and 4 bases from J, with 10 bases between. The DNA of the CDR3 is TGTGCCAGCAGCCTGGCTCCGGCAGATACGCAGTATTTT. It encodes CASSLAPADTQYF.

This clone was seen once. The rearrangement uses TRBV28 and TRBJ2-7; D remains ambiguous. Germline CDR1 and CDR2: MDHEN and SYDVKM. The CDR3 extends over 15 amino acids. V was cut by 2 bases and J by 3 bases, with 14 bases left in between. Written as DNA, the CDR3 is TGTGCCAGCAGTTTACGGCCGATGGGGTACTACGAGCAGTACTTC. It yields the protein CASSLRPMGYYEQYF.

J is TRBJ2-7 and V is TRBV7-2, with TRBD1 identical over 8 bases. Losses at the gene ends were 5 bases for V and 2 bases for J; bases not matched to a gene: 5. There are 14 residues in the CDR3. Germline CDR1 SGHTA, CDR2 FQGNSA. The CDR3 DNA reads TGTGCCAGCAGCCCGACAGGGGCCACCTACGAGCAGTACTTC. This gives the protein CASSPTGATYEQYF.

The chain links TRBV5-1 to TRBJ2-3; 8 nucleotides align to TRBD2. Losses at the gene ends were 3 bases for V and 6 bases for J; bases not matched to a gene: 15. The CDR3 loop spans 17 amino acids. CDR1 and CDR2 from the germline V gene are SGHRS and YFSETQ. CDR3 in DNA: TGCGCCAGCAGCTCGGGGGGGCTAGCGGGCCCCGGGGATACGCAGTATTTT. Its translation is CASSSGGLAGPGDTQYF.

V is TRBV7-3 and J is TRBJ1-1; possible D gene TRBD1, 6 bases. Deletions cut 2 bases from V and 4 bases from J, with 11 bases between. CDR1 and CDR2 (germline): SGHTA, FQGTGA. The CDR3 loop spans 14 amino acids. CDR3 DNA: TGTGCCAGCAGCTTAGTCCAGGGGATCACTGAAGCTTTCTTT. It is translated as CASSLVQGITEAFF.

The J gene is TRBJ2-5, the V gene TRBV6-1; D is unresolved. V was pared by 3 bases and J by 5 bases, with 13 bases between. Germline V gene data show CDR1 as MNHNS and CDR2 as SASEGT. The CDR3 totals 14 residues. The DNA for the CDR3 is TGTGCCAGCAGTGACCCGTCCCTGGGGGAGACCCAGTACTTC. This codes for CASSDPSLGETQYF.

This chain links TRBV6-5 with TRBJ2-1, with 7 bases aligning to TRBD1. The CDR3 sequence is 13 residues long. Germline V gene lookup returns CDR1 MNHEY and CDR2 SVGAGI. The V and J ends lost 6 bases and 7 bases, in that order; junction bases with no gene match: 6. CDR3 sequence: CASRRSRGNEQFF. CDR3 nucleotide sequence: TGTGCCAGCAGAAGGTCCAGGGGGAATGAGCAGTTCTTC.

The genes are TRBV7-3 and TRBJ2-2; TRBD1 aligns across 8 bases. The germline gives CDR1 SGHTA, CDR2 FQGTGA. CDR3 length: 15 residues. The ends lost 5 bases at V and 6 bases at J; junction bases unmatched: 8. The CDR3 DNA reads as TGTGCCAGCAGCCAGGGGGCAGGGGCCGCCGGGGAGCTGTTTTTT. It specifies CASSQGAGAAGELFF.

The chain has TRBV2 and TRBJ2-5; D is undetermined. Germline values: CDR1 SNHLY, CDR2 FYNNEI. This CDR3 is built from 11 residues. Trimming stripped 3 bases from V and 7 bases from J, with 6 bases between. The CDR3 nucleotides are TGTGCCAGCAGTGAGGGCGGGACCCAGTACTTC. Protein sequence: CASSEGGTQYF.

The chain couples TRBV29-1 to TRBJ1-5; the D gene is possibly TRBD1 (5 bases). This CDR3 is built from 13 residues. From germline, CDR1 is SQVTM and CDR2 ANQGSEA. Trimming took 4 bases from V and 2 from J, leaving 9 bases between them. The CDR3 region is CSVGAGRNQPQHF. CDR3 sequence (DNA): TGCAGCGTTGGTGCAGGGCGCAATCAGCCCCAGCATTTT. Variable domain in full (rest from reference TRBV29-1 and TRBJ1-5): SAVISQKPSRDICQRGTSLTIQCQVDSQVTMMFWYRQQPGQSLTLIATANQGSEATYESGFVIDKFPISRPNLTFSTLTVSNMSPEDSSIYLCSVGAGRNQPQHFGDGTRLSIL.

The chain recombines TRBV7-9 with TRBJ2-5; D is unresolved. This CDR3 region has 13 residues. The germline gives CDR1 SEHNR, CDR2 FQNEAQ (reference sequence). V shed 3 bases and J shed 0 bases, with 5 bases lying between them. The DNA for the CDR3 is TGTGCCAGCAGCTTGGGGTACCAAGAGACCCAGTACTTC. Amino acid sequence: CASSLGYQETQYF.